The TCR beta chain described here comes from a study of control samples from healthy donors and cancer patients. Trimming stripped 5 bases from V and 2 bases from J, with 12 bases between. CDR3 length: 14 amino acids. The V gene's germline CDR1 is LNHDA and CDR2 SQIVND (reference sequence). The data were produced by immunoSEQ multiplex PCR, yet TCRdb's version contains in-frame clones alone and is incomplete. In the table there are roughly 180,000 clones, 75% to 95% of which are singletons. This clone appeared once. The sequencing input was blood. The sequence was collected from a woman aged 40 to 49 in good health. The V gene is TRBV19, the J gene TRBJ1-1; weak D call: TRBD1 (5 bases). The CDR3 sequence: CASSGAPLNTEAFF. In DNA form, the CDR3 reads TGTGCCAGTAGTGGGGCCCCGCTTAACACTGAAGCTTTCTTT.